This T cell receptor beta chain originates from a study of CD8 T cells in ankylosing spondylitis (dated by TCRdb to 2017 to 2019). Broadly, across the study: To find TCR variants linked to disease, the study profiled T cell receptor beta repertoires in ankylosing spondylitis patients and healthy donors. The whole study cohort included 85 to 120 healthy donors and under 30 ankylosing spondylitis patients. Peripheral blood was sampled, and synovial fluid was additionally collected from ankylosing spondylitis patients. The research as a whole found: Some of the motif variants had been reported before in the synovial fluid and blood of reactive arthritis patients, a finding that suggests common disease-initiation mechanisms. A CD8+ phenotype was shown by the disease-linked clones, which were found at relatively low frequencies in peripheral blood. Blood from ankylosing spondylitis patients appeared to be characterized by a TCR beta motif composed of under ten highly homologous amino acid variants. The disease-linked clones were reported as significantly enriched in matched synovial fluid samples from ankylosing spondylitis patients.

Sequencer: Illumina HiSeq 2500. Quantitative 5'-RACE with molecular barcodes was the method used to prepare the TCR beta libraries. Processing in the source paper ran as follows. A new computational method, built on a probabilistic model of VDJ rearrangement, was used to identify disease-linked TCR variants. TCRdb reworked the public reads: Q25 trimming with fastp, MiXCR clone assembly, productive beta chains retained. Each record represents a unique CDR3 protein, reported with the most common genes and DNA among its rows. None of the V and J calls come from the authors' own analysis; TCRdb made them. Here the sample has 250,000 or so distinct CDR3 sequences; roughly a quarter occur a single time. Jointly, the top ten make up 0.5% to 0.65% of the sample. As for this clonotype: Its cognate antigen has yet to be identified. No base quality values were provided; no much bigger clone lies one nucleotide off.

Sequencing used blood, either unsorted or a sorted T cell fraction (not recorded which). This clonotype was obtained from a male donor with ankylosing spondylitis or in good health (not recorded which).

This receptor carries the CDR3 CSVKGQLYEQYF. The base sequence is TGCAGCGTGAAGGGACAGCTTTACGAGCAGTACTTC. The V gene is TRBV29-1 and the J gene is TRBJ2-7, and 7 bases in between align with TRBD1. The CDR3, from cysteine to phenylalanine, totals 12 residues. The sequence is cut down to CDR3 DNA, 36 bases in frame from base 1. After removal of 6 bases from V and 4 bases from J, the junction retains 6 bases not matched to a gene. CDR1 and CDR2 were assigned from the germline V gene as SQVTM and ANQGSEA.